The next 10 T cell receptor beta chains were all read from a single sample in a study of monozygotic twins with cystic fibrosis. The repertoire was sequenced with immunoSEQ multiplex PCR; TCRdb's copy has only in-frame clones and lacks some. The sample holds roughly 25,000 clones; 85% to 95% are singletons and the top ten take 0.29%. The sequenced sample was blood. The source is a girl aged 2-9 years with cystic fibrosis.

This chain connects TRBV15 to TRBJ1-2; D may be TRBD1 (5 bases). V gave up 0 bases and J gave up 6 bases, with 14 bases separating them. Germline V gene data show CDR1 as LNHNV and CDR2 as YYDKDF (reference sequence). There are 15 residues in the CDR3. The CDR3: CATSREVRQGHGYTF. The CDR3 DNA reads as TGTGCCACCAGCAGAGAAGTGAGGCAGGGCCATGGCTACACCTTC. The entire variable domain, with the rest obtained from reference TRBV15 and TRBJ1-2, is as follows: DAMVIQNPRYQVTQFGKPVTLSCSQTLNHNVMYWYQQKSSQAPKLLFHYYDKDFNNEADTPDNFQSRRPNTSFCFLDIRSPGLGDTAMYLCATSREVRQGHGYTFGSGTRLTVV.

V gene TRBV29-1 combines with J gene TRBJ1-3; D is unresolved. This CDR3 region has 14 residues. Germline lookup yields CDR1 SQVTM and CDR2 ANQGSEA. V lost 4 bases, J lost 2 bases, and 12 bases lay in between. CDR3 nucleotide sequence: TGCAGCGTTGGAGGTGGCGAGGCTGGAAACACCATATATTTT. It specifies CSVGGGEAGNTIYF.

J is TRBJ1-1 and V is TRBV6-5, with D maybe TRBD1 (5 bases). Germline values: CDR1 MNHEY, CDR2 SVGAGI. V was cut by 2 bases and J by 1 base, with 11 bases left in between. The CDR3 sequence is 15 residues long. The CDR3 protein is CASSYGQGKNTEAFF. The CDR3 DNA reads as TGTGCCAGCAGTTACGGCCAGGGTAAGAACACTGAAGCTTTCTTT.

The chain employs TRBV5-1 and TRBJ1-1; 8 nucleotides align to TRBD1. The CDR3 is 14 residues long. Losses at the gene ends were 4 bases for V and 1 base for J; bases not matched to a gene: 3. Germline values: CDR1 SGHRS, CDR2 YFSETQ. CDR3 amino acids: CASSTGQGNTEAFF. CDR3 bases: TGCGCCAGCAGCACCGGACAGGGGAACACTGAAGCTTTCTTT.

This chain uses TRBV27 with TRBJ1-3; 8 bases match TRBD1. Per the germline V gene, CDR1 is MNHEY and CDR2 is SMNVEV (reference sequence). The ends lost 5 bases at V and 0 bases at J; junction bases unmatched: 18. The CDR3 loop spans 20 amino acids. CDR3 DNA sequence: TGTGCCAGCAGTCCATACCAGACAGGGGAATTCCTAACCTCTGGAAACACCATATATTTT. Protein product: CASSPYQTGEFLTSGNTIYF.

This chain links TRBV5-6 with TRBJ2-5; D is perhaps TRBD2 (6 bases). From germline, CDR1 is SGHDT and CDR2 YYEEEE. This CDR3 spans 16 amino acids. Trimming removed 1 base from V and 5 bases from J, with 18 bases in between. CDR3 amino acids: CASSLMGLDVGETQYF. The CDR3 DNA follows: TGTGCCAGCAGCTTGATGGGACTTGATGTAGGGGAGACCCAGTACTTC. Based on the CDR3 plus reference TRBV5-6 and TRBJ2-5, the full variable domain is DAGVTQSPTHLIKTRGQQVTLRCSPKSGHDTVSWYQQALGQGPQFIFQYYEEEERQRGNFPDRFSGHQFPNYSSELNVNALLLGDSALYLCASSLMGLDVGETQYFGPGTRLLVL.

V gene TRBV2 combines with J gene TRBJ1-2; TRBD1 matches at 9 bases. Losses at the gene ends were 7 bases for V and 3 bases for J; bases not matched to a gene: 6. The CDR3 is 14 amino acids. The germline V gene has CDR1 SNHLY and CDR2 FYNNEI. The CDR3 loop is CASKVTGGDYGYTF. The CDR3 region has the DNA TGTGCCAGCAAGGTGACAGGGGGTGACTATGGCTACACCTTC.

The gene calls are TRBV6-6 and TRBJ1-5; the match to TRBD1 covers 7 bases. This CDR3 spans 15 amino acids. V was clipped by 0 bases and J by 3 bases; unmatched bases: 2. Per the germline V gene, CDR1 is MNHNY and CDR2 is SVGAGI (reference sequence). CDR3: CASSYSGGLNQPQHF. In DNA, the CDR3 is TGTGCCAGCAGTTACTCAGGGGGCCTCAATCAGCCCCAGCATTTT.

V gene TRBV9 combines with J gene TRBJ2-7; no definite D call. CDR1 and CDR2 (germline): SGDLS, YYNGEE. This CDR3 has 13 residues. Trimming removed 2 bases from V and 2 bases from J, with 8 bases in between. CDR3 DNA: TGTGCCAGCAGCGTGAACAGTCCCTACGAGCAGTACTTC. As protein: CASSVNSPYEQYF.

CDR3 DNA sequence: TGTGCCAGCAGCTTAGGTCCAGGGATGGGAAATGAGCAGTTCTTC. It encodes CASSLGPGMGNEQFF. The rearrangement links TRBV13 to TRBJ2-1, with D maybe TRBD1 (5 bases). With 0 bases removed from V and 7 bases from J, the gap between germline ends came to 13 bases. Looked up from germline, CDR1 is PRHDT and CDR2 is FYEKMQ (reference sequence). The CDR3 consists of 15 residues.